The source of this T cell receptor beta chain is a study of T-cell memory formation after mild COVID-19 (dated by TCRdb to 2020 to 2022). Turning to the overall study: TCR sequence clusters from the two donors were found to be largely donor specific. In two donors, T-cell clones that expanded and contracted after mild COVID-19 were followed by sequencing TCRalpha and TCRbeta repertoires longitudinally. The cohort comprised two young, previously healthy adult volunteers, one female and one male. Broad study findings and their caveats: Clones that contracted from day 15 to 85 showed balanced CD4/CD8 phenotypes, whereas a second wave of clones that expanded from day 15 to 37 leaned towards CD4+. Only a couple of mild cases were covered by the study, and larger cohorts that include severe cases with pre-infection samples were considered necessary. The detection of some responding clones in pre-infection memory suggests that pre-existing cross-reactive memory T cells joined the SARS-CoV-2 response. The second-wave clones that peaked on day 37 were not confirmed to be SARS-CoV-2 specific. Contracting CD4+ clones turned up mainly in the CM and EM memory subsets, whereas EMRA was where CD8+ clones were enriched.

In the case of this clonotype: The antigen it binds to is not known. Base qualities are not provided; no much larger clone lies one nucleotide away.

Ficoll-Paque density gradient centrifugation was used to isolate PBMCs. The CDR3 starts with the cysteine, ends with the phenylalanine, and has 15 residues. Only CDR3 DNA remains: 45 bases, in frame from the first base. As encoded in the germline V gene, CDR1 is SGHRS while CDR2 is YFSETQ. V lost 2 bases and J lost 4 bases, and the count of bases not matched to a germline gene is 7. TCRdb records Illumina NovaSeq 6000 as the sequencer. TCRalpha and TCRbeta cDNA libraries were constructed by 5'RACE with constant-segment primers, with sample barcodes and unique molecular identifiers being introduced. RNA was extracted from every sample with Trizol reagent. The libraries were amplified in two PCR steps, and the second step added a second sample barcode and Illumina TruSeq adapters. The libraries were sequenced on an Illumina NovaSeq using 2 x 150 bp paired-end reads. From the authors' description of their analysis: Reads were demultiplexed and collapsed into UMI-guided consensus sequences with migec v1.2.7. Using mixcr v2.1.11, UMI consensuses were aligned to TRA and TRB V and J templates and then assembled into clonotypes. Clonotypes were classified as expanded or contracted when called significant by both edgeR and NoisET, with noise models trained on biological replicates. edgeR calls used a false discovery rate-adjusted p below 0.01 and a log2 fold-change threshold of 1. As an exploratory analysis of dynamics, PCA with hierarchical clustering was applied to max-normalized trajectories of the 1000 most abundant clonotypes. Each responding clone was given a CD4 or CD8 phenotype based on the CD4+ and CD8+ repertoires, which had been sequenced separately. TCRdb reprocessing: public reads trimmed at Q25 with fastp, clones called with MiXCR, in-frame beta chains kept. Entries that share a CDR3 protein sequence are merged under the most common genes and DNA. Clone size and V and J calls follow TCRdb, not the original study. The sample yields approximately 410,000 distinct CDR3 sequences; more than 20% were counted once. The top ten constitute 13% of the sample.

The source material was PBMCs or a T cell subset sorted from them (not recorded which). The chain was built from TRBV5-1 and TRBJ2-3; the junction holds 7 bases that match TRBD2. The sequence was obtained from an adult woman who had mild COVID-19 (a few samples of this study predate the infection). The sample titles of this study are shuffled in the database, so cell type and time point are left out; the donor was told from shared clones. Here the CDR3 is given as CASSLGLAAADTQYF. The bases read TGCGCCAGCAGCTTAGGCCTAGCGGCCGCAGATACGCAGTATTTT.